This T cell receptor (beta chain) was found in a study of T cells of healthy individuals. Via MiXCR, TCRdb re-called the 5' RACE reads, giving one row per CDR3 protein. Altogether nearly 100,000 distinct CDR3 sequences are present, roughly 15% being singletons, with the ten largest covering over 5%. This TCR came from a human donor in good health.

In nucleotides, the CDR3 is TGTGCCATCACTCCCACGGGGAGCTCTGGAAACACCATATATTTT. It encodes CAITPTGSSGNTIYF. The V and J genes are TRBV24-1 and TRBJ1-3; D not certain. Germline V gene data show CDR1 as KGHDR and CDR2 as SFDVKD. The CDR3 sequence is 15 residues long. Deletions cut 11 bases from V and 0 bases from J, with 16 bases between.